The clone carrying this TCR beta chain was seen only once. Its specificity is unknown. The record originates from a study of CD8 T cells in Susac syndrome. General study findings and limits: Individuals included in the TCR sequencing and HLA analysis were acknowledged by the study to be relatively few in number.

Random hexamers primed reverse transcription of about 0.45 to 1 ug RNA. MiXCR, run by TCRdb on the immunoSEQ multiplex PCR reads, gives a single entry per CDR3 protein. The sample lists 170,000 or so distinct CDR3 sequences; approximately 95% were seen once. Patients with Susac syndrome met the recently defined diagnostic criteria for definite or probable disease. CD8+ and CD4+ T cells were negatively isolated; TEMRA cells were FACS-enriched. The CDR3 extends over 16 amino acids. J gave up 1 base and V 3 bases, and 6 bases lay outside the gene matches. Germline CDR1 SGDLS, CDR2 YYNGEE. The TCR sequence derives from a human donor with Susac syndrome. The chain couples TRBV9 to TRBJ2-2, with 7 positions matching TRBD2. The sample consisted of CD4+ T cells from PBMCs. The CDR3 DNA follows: TGTGCCAGCAGCGCCCGCCAGCGGGAGAACACCGGGGAGCTGTTTTTT. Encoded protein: CASSARQRENTGELFF.